This T cell receptor beta chain was sequenced in a study of lymphopenia after photon versus proton radiotherapy. The study's findings and limits: Proton therapy kept repertoires fairly stable, unlike photons, which gained effector/memory cells.

With regard to this clone: Its antigen is unidentified.

The V end lost 3 bases, the J end lost 3 bases, and 10 bases lay between the germline ends. Germline V lookup: CDR1 SGDLS, CDR2 YYNGEE. CDR3 size: 13 residues. Assay: immunoSEQ multiplex PCR; the TCRdb copy retains only in-frame clones and omits some. This sample has over 40,000 clones; around 90% occur once, and the top ten carry 15% to 20%. Sequencing was performed on peripheral blood, taken from a patient treated with photon-based radiotherapy. This sequence originates from a woman between 35 and 50 years old with cholangiocarcinoma. This chain uses TRBV9 with TRBJ2-7, with D tentatively TRBD1 (6 bases). The CDR3 nucleotides read TGTGCCAGCAGCGGGACAGCAGACTACGAGCAGTACTTC. Translating gives CASSGTADYEQYF.